The text below deals with one T cell receptor beta chain. This record comes from a study of blood T cell repertoires in COVID-19. CDR1 SGHDT and CDR2 YYEEEE come from the germline V gene. The trim removed 4 bases at V and 3 bases at J, leaving 8 bases unmatched. The CDR3 totals 15 residues. Under the authors' procedure: Quantification of nucleated cells was approximated via reference gene primer amplification. Some clones are missing from TCRdb's copy, which holds only in-frame ones; the method was immunoSEQ multiplex PCR. Clonal size and the V and J genes are those of that table, whereas D and trimming came from the DNA. Among tens of thousands of clones, approximately 80% were seen once, and the ten largest hold just over 20%.

The V call is TRBV5-6, the J call TRBJ1-1; TRBD1 matches at 8 bases. This TCR derives from a woman older than 75 with active or convalescent COVID-19. The sequenced sample consisted of peripheral blood. The CDR3 region has the DNA TGTGCCAGCAGCCCGACAGGGGAGGGGGACACTGAAGCTTTCTTT. It codes for CASSPTGEGDTEAFF.